These T cell receptor beta chains were read from a single sample in a study of blood T cell repertoires in COVID-19. Clones were sequenced by immunoSEQ multiplex PCR, and TCRdb holds only the in-frame ones, with some missing. Of some 240,000 clones listed, roughly 85% are singletons. Material for sequencing was PBMCs or T cells enriched from blood (not recorded which). These receptors all stem from a woman aged 45-60 years who had been exposed to COVID-19. Each CDR3 is given with its conserved first and last residue. D genes are given only for firm matches. Clone size is shown for a subset of rows, as once, few, many or a class of expanded clone.

v_call	clone_size	d_call	j_call	cdr3_nt	cdr3_aa
TRBV2	-	-	TRBJ1-2	TGTGCCAGCAGTGGGGCAGCATATGGCTACACCTTC	CASSGAAYGYTF
TRBV3-1/TRBV3-2	-	-	TRBJ1-1	TGTGCCAGCAGCCAATCCGGGGGAATGAACACTGAAGCTTTCTTT	CASSQSGGMNTEAFF
TRBV5-1	-	-	TRBJ2-3	TGCGCCAGCAGCTTCCAGGACTCCAGCACAGATACGCAGTATTTT	CASSFQDSSTDTQYF
TRBV6-1	-	-	TRBJ1-2	TGTGCCAGCAGTGATTCAGGGACTAACTATGGCTACACCTTC	CASSDSGTNYGYTF
TRBV3-1/TRBV3-2	-	TRBD1	TRBJ2-1	TGTGCCAGCAGCCAAGCGGGACAGGGATCCTACAATGAGCAGTTCTTC	CASSQAGQGSYNEQFF
TRBV7-9	-	TRBD1	TRBJ1-2	TGTGCCAGCAGCACAACAGGGGGCTGGAATGGCTACACCTTC	CASSTTGGWNGYTF
TRBV12-2	-	-	TRBJ2-7	TGTGCAAGTCGCTTAGCGGGTCGGGACACAGTAGACTCCTACGAGCAGTACTTC	CASRLAGRDTVDSYEQYF
TRBV5-1	-	-	TRBJ2-1	TGCGCCAGCAGCGGGGGCCAAACCGGGACCGCATACAATGAGCAGTTCTTC	CASSGGQTGTAYNEQFF
TRBV3-1/TRBV3-2	-	-	TRBJ1-4	TGTGCCAGCAGCCACTCTCGCGAAGAACTGTTTTTT	CASSHSREELFF
TRBV7-2	-	-	TRBJ1-6	TGTGCCAGCAGCTTAGGAGAAGTTAATTCACCCCTCCACTTT	CASSLGEVNSPLHF
TRBV5-4	-	-	TRBJ2-3	TGTGCCAGCAGCCCCTCTGCGTTCTCAGATACGCAGTATTTT	CASSPSAFSDTQYF
TRBV6-4	-	TRBD2	TRBJ2-5	TGTGCCAGCAGTGAACTAGCGGGGGAGACCCAGTACTTC	CASSELAGETQYF
TRBV28	-	-	TRBJ1-2	TGTGCCAGCAGTTTGGGACTCTCCCGGGACTATGGCTACACCTTC	CASSLGLSRDYGYTF
TRBV10-3	-	-	TRBJ2-7	TGTGCCATCAGTGAGTCAGGGGGCTACGAGCAGTACTTC	CAISESGGYEQYF
TRBV5-1	-	-	TRBJ2-1	TGCGCCAGCTCACGAGAAGTATCCTACAATGAGCAGTTCTTC	CASSREVSYNEQFF
TRBV19	-	TRBD1	TRBJ2-1	TGTGCCAGTACTCGGGACAGTTACCTTTACAATGAGCAGTTCTTC	CASTRDSYLYNEQFF
TRBV7-3	-	-	TRBJ2-3	TGTGCCAGCAGCCTCGGGGGGCCCGGAGATACGCAGTATTTT	CASSLGGPGDTQYF
TRBV25-1	-	-	TRBJ2-1	TGTGCCAGCAGTGGGGACACGTACAATGAGCAGTTCTTC	CASSGDTYNEQFF
TRBV5-8	-	-	TRBJ1-5	TGTGCCAGCAGCTTGGAACAGTTTAATCAGCCCCAGCATTTT	CASSLEQFNQPQHF
TRBV6-2/TRBV6-3	-	TRBD1	TRBJ2-2	TGTGCCAGCAGTTACCTAAGGGGGCCGAACACCGGGGAGCTGTTTTTT	CASSYLRGPNTGELFF
TRBV7-9	few	-	TRBJ2-3	TGTGCCAGCAGCTTTCACAGGGAGACAGATACGCAGTATTTT	CASSFHRETDTQYF
TRBV6-5	-	-	TRBJ2-5	TGTGCCAGCAGCTCCGGAGGGGTGGGCTCAGAGACCCAGTACTTC	CASSSGGVGSETQYF
TRBV7-9	-	-	TRBJ2-5	TGTGCCAGCAGCTTAGGTCGGGTGGTTCCATTGGAGACCCAGTACTTC	CASSLGRVVPLETQYF
TRBV3-1/TRBV3-2	-	-	TRBJ1-3	TGTGCCAGCAGCCCCATCCGTGGCAACACGGGAAACACCATATATTTT	CASSPIRGNTGNTIYF
TRBV5-1	-	-	TRBJ1-1	TGCGCCAGCAGTGAGGACCCAGGGCGACGGACTGAAGCTTTCTTT	CASSEDPGRRTEAFF
TRBV19	-	-	TRBJ1-2	TGTGCCAGTAGTGGCTCAGGTTGGGGCTACACCTTC	CASSGSGWGYTF
TRBV29-1	few	TRBD1	TRBJ1-1	TGCAGCCTAACGGACAGGGAGTGGGTATACACTGAAGCTTTCTTT	CSLTDREWVYTEAFF
TRBV11-2	-	-	TRBJ1-1	TGTGCCAGCAGCTTAGCCGCAGGTGTGAACACTGAAGCTTTCTTT	CASSLAAGVNTEAFF
TRBV5-1	-	TRBD1	TRBJ1-2	TGCGCCAGCAGCACGGAAACAGGGGGCTCGTATGGCTACACCTTC	CASSTETGGSYGYTF